These 18 T cell receptor beta chains came from one sample sequenced in a study of shared clonotypes between healthy human individuals. This table comes from immunoSEQ multiplex PCR, and its TCRdb copy is limited to in-frame clones, with some not included. This sample yields some 2,100,000 clones, of which 85% to 95% are seen a single time; about 1.8% belongs to the top ten. Naive CD8 isolation took CD45RO-negative cells positively selected for CCR7 and excluded terminally differentiated effector memory CD45RA+ cells. The sample consisted of naive CD8+ T cells from PBMCs. The receptors stem from a man aged 18 to 29 in good health. Some clones in this sample may be carry-over from other donors' samples.

The chain recombines TRBV27 with TRBJ1-1; D is ambiguous. Trimming took off 6 bases at V and 0 bases at J, with 11 bases between the two ends. Germline CDR1 reads MNHEY; CDR2 reads SMNVEV (reference sequence). This CDR3 comprises 14 residues. The chain's CDR3 is CASRPDVMNTEAFF. In DNA form, the CDR3 reads TGTGCCAGCAGACCGGACGTTATGAACACTGAAGCTTTCTTT.

The gene calls are TRBV29-1 and TRBJ1-1; D is unclear. The V end was cut by 2 bases, the J end by 6 bases, with 13 bases between. The CDR3 is 13 amino acids. The germline V gene encodes CDR1 SQVTM and CDR2 ANQGSEA. The CDR3 is CSVEFQETSEAFF. CDR3 coding DNA: TGCAGCGTTGAATTCCAGGAGACCTCTGAAGCTTTCTTT.

The genes are TRBV7-8 and TRBJ1-2; D is perhaps TRBD1 (6 bases). Per germline, CDR1 SGHVS and CDR2 FQNEAQ. Trimming took 1 base from V and 3 from J, leaving 12 bases between them. The CDR3 loop spans 15 amino acids. The DNA of the CDR3 is TGTGCCAGCAGCTTAGTAGGACAGCTCCACTATGGCTACACCTTC. Translated, it gives CASSLVGQLHYGYTF.

This rearrangement joins TRBV9 to TRBJ1-4; D ambiguous. The CDR3 runs to 17 residues. Germline V gene sequence: CDR1 SGDLS, CDR2 YYNGEE. Trimming removed 0 bases at V and 3 bases at J, with 15 bases between. The CDR3, as DNA: TGTGCCAGCAGCGTAGCCTCGAAAACCGGACCTAATGAAAAACTGTTTTTT. It translates to CASSVASKTGPNEKLFF.

The CDR3 is CASSGSWVAGGNEQFF. CDR3 DNA sequence: TGCGCCAGCAGCGGGAGCTGGGTCGCCGGAGGAAATGAGCAGTTCTTC. The rearrangement joins TRBV5-1 to TRBJ2-1, with D tentatively TRBD2 (5 bases). V lost 4 bases and J 7 bases, leaving 21 bases between the germline ends. Germline CDR1 SGHRS, CDR2 YFSETQ. The CDR3 spans 16 residues.

This chain uses TRBV30 with TRBJ2-1, with 13 bases matching TRBD2. Germline V gene sequence: CDR1 GTSNPN, CDR2 SVGIG (reference sequence). The V segment lost 5 bases and the J segment 13 bases; nucleotides outside the gene matches: 11. The CDR3 covers 14 residues. The CDR3 region has the DNA TGTGCCTGGGACCCAGGAACTAGCGGGAGGGCACAGTTCTTC. It encodes CAWDPGTSGRAQFF.

This clone was seen only once. This chain links TRBV7-8 with TRBJ2-2; D not resolved. CDR1 is SGHVS and CDR2 is FQNEAQ in the germline V gene. Between the trimmed V and J ends, which lost 2 bases and 6 bases, there was a span of 7 bases. CDR3 length: 13 residues. The CDR3 reads CASSLPGSGELFF. The CDR3, as DNA: TGTGCCAGCAGCTTACCCGGGTCCGGGGAGCTGTTTTTT. The variable domain in full, completed from reference TRBV7-8 and TRBJ2-2, reads GAGVSQSPRYKVAKRGQDVALRCDPISGHVSLFWYQQALGQGPEFLTYFQNEAQLDKSGLPSDRFFAERPEGSVSTLKIQRTQQEDSAVYLCASSLPGSGELFFGEGSRLTVL.

The chain combines TRBV9 with TRBJ1-2; D is unclear. Germline values: CDR1 SGDLS, CDR2 YYNGEE. Trimming stripped 3 bases from V and 4 bases from J, with 10 bases between. The CDR3 is 13 amino acids. The CDR3 nucleotides are TGTGCCAGCAGCGGATACCCGCTCTATGGCTACACCTTC. Encoded protein: CASSGYPLYGYTF.

The rearrangement joins TRBV20-1 to TRBJ2-7; the D is unclear. The CDR3 covers 11 residues. Trimming took 6 bases from V and 5 from J, leaving 11 bases between them. The V gene's germline CDR1 is DFQATT and CDR2 SNEGSKA (reference sequence). The CDR3 protein is CSAEYKNEQYF. CDR3 in DNA: TGCAGTGCAGAATACAAAAACGAGCAGTACTTC.

This chain joins TRBV30 and TRBJ2-7, with D tentatively TRBD2 (5 bases). The CDR3 totals 13 residues. Trimming took 4 bases from V and 2 from J, leaving 12 bases between them. Per germline, CDR1 GTSNPN and CDR2 SVGIG (reference sequence). The DNA for the CDR3 is TGTGCCTGGAAGGGCGGGTACACCTACGAGCAGTACTTC. Protein: CAWKGGYTYEQYF.

The V call is TRBV4-2, the J call TRBJ1-6; D is perhaps TRBD1 (6 bases). The CDR3 totals 18 residues. Germline assignment: CDR1 LGHNA and CDR2 YNFKEQ. V dropped 0 bases and J dropped 9 bases, with 21 bases sitting between them. CDR3 nucleotides: TGTGCCAGCAGCCAAGAGGGTTCAGGGGCTGTTTCAAGTTCACCCCTCCACTTT. Protein product: CASSQEGSGAVSSSPLHF.

The chain combines TRBV6-1 with TRBJ2-1; D is possibly TRBD1 (5 bases). Germline CDR1 reads MNHNS; CDR2 reads SASEGT. CDR3 size: 12 residues. Deletions cut 8 bases from V and 8 bases from J, with 13 bases between. CDR3 sequence reads: CASHGLRDEQFF. The CDR3 bases are TGTGCCAGCCACGGGCTCAGGGATGAGCAGTTCTTC.

The chain recombines TRBV30 with TRBJ2-1, with TRBD2 as a possible D gene (7 bases). Germline V gene sequence: CDR1 GTSNPN, CDR2 SVGIG (reference sequence). Trimming removed 8 bases from V and 5 bases from J, with 19 bases in between. The CDR3 extends over 14 amino acids. In DNA, the CDR3 is TGTGCCGCCGGGGGGCTAACAGAGAACAATGAGCAGTTCTTC. Its translation: CAAGGLTENNEQFF.

This chain connects TRBV27 to TRBJ2-7; no clear D. The CDR3 sequence is 14 residues long. The V gene's germline CDR1 is MNHEY and CDR2 SMNVEV (reference sequence). The ends were cut back, 2 bases at V and 3 bases at J, with 11 bases in the middle. The DNA for the CDR3 is TGTGCCAGCAGTTTAAGACTGGATTACTACGAGCAGTACTTC. It encodes CASSLRLDYYEQYF.

J is TRBJ2-3 and V is TRBV27; D is ambiguous. This CDR3 has 15 residues. The V end lost 5 bases, the J end lost 2 bases, and 14 bases lay between the germline ends. Germline V gene lookup returns CDR1 MNHEY and CDR2 SMNVEV (reference sequence). CDR3 sequence (DNA): TGTGCCAGCAGTAGGCCAGGATTAACCACAGATACGCAGTATTTT. It codes for CASSRPGLTTDTQYF.

DNA for the CDR3: TGTGCCAGCAGCGTAGGAATCGGGAGTGGTGAGCAGTTCTTC. Translating it yields CASSVGIGSGEQFF. The rearrangement uses TRBV9 and TRBJ2-1; D may be TRBD2 (6 bases). CDR1 and CDR2 (germline): SGDLS, YYNGEE. V gave up 0 bases and J gave up 9 bases, with 13 bases separating them. This CDR3 is 14 amino acids long.

The CDR3 bases are TGTGCCAGCAGTCCCCCCGGGACAGGAATCTATGGCTACACCTTC. This translates into CASSPPGTGIYGYTF. V usage is TRBV27 and J usage is TRBJ1-2; 8 nucleotides match TRBD1. Germline CDR1 MNHEY, CDR2 SMNVEV (reference sequence). The CDR3 spans 15 residues. Trimming cost V 5 bases and J 4 bases; bases outside gene matches: 9.

The chain combines TRBV29-1 with TRBJ2-1, with 8 bases that match TRBD2. Germline CDR1 SQVTM, CDR2 ANQGSEA. This CDR3 is 16 amino acids long. Trimming removed 3 bases from V and 8 bases from J; junction bases left unmatched: 15. The CDR3 sequence: CSVDLEVGRAVDEQFF. CDR3 in DNA: TGCAGCGTTGATCTTGAGGTCGGGAGGGCTGTCGATGAGCAGTTCTTC.